The present T cell receptor (beta chain) was sequenced within a study of spatial heterogeneity in lung cancer. Overall study context: Raw sequencing reads included, on average, more than nine appearances of each unique TCR and UMI combination. Notes on the study in general: TCRs found ubiquitously expanded in tumor appeared in blood more at resection than at follow-up.

With respect to this clonotype: Its antigen is not identified.

Every cDNA TCR molecule received its own unique molecular identifier. TCRdb redid the calling of the 5' RACE reads with MiXCR, one entry per CDR3 protein. This table has tens of thousands of distinct CDR3 sequences, approximately 13% appearing once. CDR1 and CDR2 (germline): SGHTA, FQGNSA. Trimming took 5 bases from V and 11 from J, leaving 18 bases between them. This CDR3 region has 13 residues. Time point indicated: sample taken at primary tumor resection. Whole RNA obtained from tumor, nontumor lung or frozen PBMC underwent sequencing without sorting. The donors comprised 60 to 85 untreated early-stage non-small cell lung cancer patients.

Sequenced here: PBMCs, sampled at surgery. The sequence came from a male donor with early-stage non-small cell lung cancer. The V gene is TRBV7-2, the J gene TRBJ1-1, with D tentatively TRBD1 (6 bases). The CDR3 here is CASSPQTGQAAFF. CDR3 bases: TGTGCCAGCAGCCCTCAGACAGGCCAAGCGGCTTTCTTT.